The clone carrying this TCR beta chain was counted only a few times. Its antigen is not identified. Trimming removed 0 bases from V and 3 bases from J, with 13 bases in between. Looked up from germline, CDR1 is SGHNT and CDR2 is YYREEE (reference sequence). The CDR3 is 16 residues long. This entry belongs to a study of T cell responses to AZD1222 COVID-19 vaccine. The method was immunoSEQ multiplex PCR; TCRdb's version includes in-frame clones alone and lacks a portion of them. The sample holds 100,000 to 150,000 clones, around 89% seen once. Findings of the study overall: With two AZD1222 doses given, Spike-specific TCR breadth and depth both rose. Only a handful of AZD1222 recipients, about six in all, had baseline seropositivity. Sampled repertoires all dated from after the peak T cell response. White British people made up most donors, females outnumbered males, and clonal diversity was possibly underestimated.

This receptor was obtained from an adult in good health. The chain is built from TRBV5-4 and TRBJ2-1; D is uncertain. Material: peripheral blood, obtained on day 0 of MenACWY control vaccination. The chain's CDR3 is CASSLDVATSYNEQFF. The CDR3 DNA sequence: TGTGCCAGCAGCTTGGACGTGGCTACAAGCTACAATGAGCAGTTCTTC.